The source of this T cell receptor beta chain is a study of blood T cell repertoires in COVID-19. Overall study: T cells, B-cell-depleted T cells, or PBMCs provided the cDNA or gDNA that served as material.

Produced via immunoSEQ multiplex PCR; TCRdb's table is partial and in-frame only. The sample includes a few hundred thousand clones, approximately 90% seen only once; the top ten take roughly 12%. This CDR3 region has 16 residues. Trimming at V came to 0 bases and at J to 3 bases, leaving 3 bases not matched to a gene. Germline loops: CDR1 MNHEY, CDR2 SVGAGI. The chain employs TRBV6-5 and TRBJ1-2; the match to TRBD1 covers 11 bases. The TCR sequence derives from a woman aged 50 to 60 with COVID-19, enrolled during active disease. Sequenced: peripheral blood. The CDR3 DNA follows: TGTGCCAGCAGTTACTCGGGACAGGGGGTTCACTATGGCTACACCTTC. It encodes CASSYSGQGVHYGYTF.